Listed here are 18 T cell receptor beta chains from one sample, sequenced in a study of T-cell memory formation after mild COVID-19. TCRdb passed the 5' RACE reads through MiXCR, listing each CDR3 protein once. The table shows about 470,000 distinct CDR3 sequences, with nearly 25% occurring only once. Material for sequencing was PBMCs or a T cell subset sorted from them (not recorded which). The receptors originated from an adult woman who had mild COVID-19 (a few samples of this study predate the infection). Cell type and time point are not known.

The chain is built from TRBV5-1 and TRBJ1-6, with 10 bases identical to TRBD1. The junction had 10 bases not matched to a gene; V was cut back by 0 bases and J by 10 bases. Germline assignment: CDR1 SGHRS and CDR2 YFSETQ. The CDR3 totals 17 residues. CDR3: CASSLGGTGERKSPLHF. For the CDR3, the DNA is TGCGCCAGCAGCTTGGGCGGGACAGGGGAGCGTAAGTCACCCCTCCACTTT.

This sequence joins TRBV20-1 and TRBJ1-1; possible D gene TRBD1, 6 bases. V dropped 2 bases and J dropped 0 bases, with 19 bases sitting between them. CDR1 is DFQATT, CDR2 SNEGSKA, per germline (reference sequence). The CDR3 runs to 17 residues. CDR3 bases: TGCAGTGCTAGAAGTCCGGGGGCTCTGGGACTGAACACTGAAGCTTTCTTT. Translation: CSARSPGALGLNTEAFF.

In this sample, this clonotype turned up a few times. The rearrangement joins TRBV5-1 to TRBJ2-3; maybe TRBD2 (6 bases). CDR3 length: 14 residues. Germline CDR1 and CDR2: SGHRS and YFSETQ. Trimming left V 2 bases short and J 3 bases short, with 10 bases between. The CDR3 DNA reads TGCGCCAGCAGCTTCGGGAGTAGGACAGATACGCAGTATTTT. It translates to CASSFGSRTDTQYF. Full variable domain (outside the CDR3, taken from reference TRBV5-1 and TRBJ2-3): KAGVTQTPRYLIKTRGQQVTLSCSPISGHRSVSWYQQTPGQGLQFLFEYFSETQRNKGNFPGRFSGRQFSNSRSEMNVSTLELGDSALYLCASSFGSRTDTQYFGPGTRLTVL.

Turning to this clonotype: A read error may account for a junction end that differs from germline. The gene calls are TRBV7-7 and TRBJ2-3, with TRBD1 as a possible D gene (6 bases). Looked up from germline, CDR1 is SSHAT and CDR2 is FNYEAQ (reference sequence). The CDR3 has 15 residues. The CDR3 is CASSLSQGKADTQYF. CDR3 nucleotide sequence: TGTGCTAGCAGCCTATCTCAGGGGAAGGCAGATACGCAGTATTTT.

This clonotype was seen only a few times. J is TRBJ2-5 and V is TRBV25-1; 8 positions agree with TRBD2. This CDR3 is 15 amino acids long. Losses at the gene ends were 4 bases for V and 3 bases for J; bases not matched to a gene: 7. Per germline, CDR1 MGHDK and CDR2 SYGVNS. The CDR3 loop reads CASSAPGTRKETQYF. The CDR3 coding sequence is TGTGCCAGCAGTGCCCCCGGGACTAGAAAAGAGACCCAGTACTTC.

The chain combines TRBV12-5 with TRBJ2-3, with a tentative D call TRBD2 (5 bases). The CDR3 runs 14 residues. Germline CDR1 LGHNT, CDR2 FRNRAP. The V end lost 6 bases, the J end lost 4 bases, and 14 bases lay between the germline ends. CDR3 nucleotides: TGTGCTAGTGGCCCGGGCCGGGGAGCAGATACGCAGTATTTT. Amino acid sequence: CASGPGRGADTQYF.

The CDR3 bases are TGTGCCAGCAGCTGGGGACAGATCTTCCCCAATGAGCAGTTCTTC. It codes for CASSWGQIFPNEQFF. This chain connects TRBV25-1 to TRBJ2-1; 7 positions match TRBD1. CDR1 is MGHDK and CDR2 is SYGVNS in the germline V gene. The J segment lost 6 bases and the V segment lost 6 bases, leaving 11 bases of the junction unmatched. The CDR3 covers 15 residues.

The V call is TRBV5-6, the J call TRBJ1-2; possible D gene TRBD1, 5 bases. V was cut by 5 bases and J by 7 bases, with 21 bases left in between. CDR1 and CDR2 (germline): SGHDT, YYEEEE. CDR3 size: 15 residues. The CDR3 region is CASRSGGYGYSGYTF. DNA of the CDR3: TGTGCCAGCAGATCTGGGGGGTATGGCTACTCTGGCTACACCTTC.

This clonotype was observed many times. This chain links TRBV30 with TRBJ1-6; D is unresolved. The CDR3 extends over 14 amino acids. V dropped 0 bases and J dropped 5 bases, with 8 bases sitting between them. Germline V lookup: CDR1 GTSNPN, CDR2 SVGIG (reference sequence). The CDR3 protein is CAWSVLTDNSPLHF. In DNA, the CDR3 is TGTGCCTGGAGTGTACTAACGGATAATTCACCCCTCCACTTT.

The rearrangement uses TRBV7-8 and TRBJ2-7; weak D call: TRBD2 (7 bases). This CDR3 is 18 amino acids long. With 3 bases removed from V and 0 bases from J, the gap between germline ends came to 21 bases. Germline CDR1 SGHVS, CDR2 FQNEAQ. CDR3 sequence reads: CASSFDRPRDYHSYEQYF. CDR3 in DNA: TGTGCCAGCAGCTTCGACAGGCCCCGGGACTACCACTCCTACGAGCAGTACTTC. Drawing the rest from reference TRBV7-8 and TRBJ2-7, the complete variable domain is GAGVSQSPRYKVAKRGQDVALRCDPISGHVSLFWYQQALGQGPEFLTYFQNEAQLDKSGLPSDRFFAERPEGSVSTLKIQRTQQEDSAVYLCASSFDRPRDYHSYEQYFGPGTRLTVT.

This clonotype showed up just a few times. This chain uses TRBV7-9 with TRBJ2-7; no firm D call. The CDR3 is made up of 14 amino acids. The V end was cut by 5 bases, the J end by 2 bases, with 13 bases between. Germline lookup yields CDR1 SEHNR and CDR2 FQNEAQ (reference sequence). Here the CDR3 DNA reads TGTGCCAGCAGCCCCCGGCATGACCCCTACGAGCAGTACTTC. Residues: CASSPRHDPYEQYF.

This clonotype has just a few counts. V gene TRBV29-1 combines with J gene TRBJ1-1, with 8 bases aligning to TRBD1. Germline CDR1 reads SQVTM; CDR2 reads ANQGSEA. This CDR3 contains 13 residues. The V gene end was trimmed by 4 bases and the J gene end by 3 bases; junction bases not matched to a gene: 4. The DNA of the CDR3 is TGCAGCGTTGGACACAGGGGGGACACTGAAGCTTTCTTT. Amino acids: CSVGHRGDTEAFF.

This clonotype has only a few counts. The chain carries TRBV5-1 and TRBJ2-1; weak D call: TRBD2 (5 bases). Trimming shortened V by 5 bases and J by 6 bases, and 15 bases separated the two germline ends. The CDR3 loop spans 14 amino acids. Germline-derived CDR1 and CDR2 are SGHRS and YFSETQ. In DNA form, the CDR3 reads TGCGCCAGCAGTCAAGAGGGAGTGGTCAATGAGCAGTTCTTC. Translated, it gives CASSQEGVVNEQFF.

The chain recombines TRBV12-3 or TRBV12-4 with TRBJ2-1; 13 nucleotides match TRBD2. The CDR3 consists of 15 residues. The trim removed 3 bases at V and 8 bases at J, leaving 4 bases unmatched. The CDR3 sequence is CASSFLTSGGYEQFF. For the CDR3, the DNA is TGTGCCAGCAGTTTCCTGACTAGCGGGGGGTATGAGCAGTTCTTC.

In this sample, this clonotype turned up a few times. One end of the junction varies from germline; a read error may be responsible. The chain recombines TRBV6-6 with TRBJ1-1; D gene uncertain. Germline CDR1 reads MNHNY; CDR2 reads SVGAGI (reference sequence). The CDR3 covers 13 residues. The CDR3 coding sequence is TGTGCCAGCAGTATGAACTCGAACGCTGAAGCTTTCTTT. It translates to CASSMNSNAEAFF.

There are a few counts of this clonotype. The J gene is TRBJ1-4, the V gene TRBV20-1, with TRBD1 as a possible D gene (5 bases). There are 13 residues in the CDR3. The V and J ends lost 2 bases and 1 base respectively, with 5 bases between them. Germline CDR1 and CDR2: DFQATT and SNEGSKA (reference sequence). DNA of the CDR3: TGCAGTGCTAGACAGGGAACTAATGAAAAACTGTTTTTT. This sequence encodes CSARQGTNEKLFF.

This clonotype was detected a few times. This chain joins TRBV6-5 and TRBJ2-1; TRBD2 is a possible D gene (6 bases). Looked up from germline, CDR1 is MNHEY and CDR2 is SVGAGI. CDR3 size: 15 residues. The V and J ends lost 7 bases and 9 bases respectively, with 22 bases between them. In DNA form, the CDR3 reads TGTGCCAGCACCTCCCCGGGAGAAGGTGGGGGTGAGCAGTTCTTC. Encoded protein: CASTSPGEGGGEQFF.

This clonotype was found a few times. The V gene is TRBV5-6, the J gene TRBJ2-7; 7 bases line up with TRBD2. The CDR3 contains 14 residues. CDR1 and CDR2 (germline): SGHDT, YYEEEE. The V gene end was trimmed by 2 bases and the J gene end by 7 bases; junction bases not matched to a gene: 9. The CDR3 DNA sequence: TGTGCCAGCAGCTTCCAGGGTCTCGGGGGGGAGCAGTACTTC. Protein sequence: CASSFQGLGGEQYF. The full variable domain, rest sourced from reference TRBV5-6 and TRBJ2-7, is DAGVTQSPTHLIKTRGQQVTLRCSPKSGHDTVSWYQQALGQGPQFIFQYYEEEERQRGNFPDRFSGHQFPNYSSELNVNALLLGDSALYLCASSFQGLGGEQYFGPGTRLTVT.